Below, 25 T cell receptor beta chains from the same sample are listed, as sequenced in a study of blood T cell repertoires in COVID-19. Libraries were prepared by immunoSEQ multiplex PCR; TCRdb keeps only in-frame clonotypes and omits some of them. The table has about 250,000 clones, about 79% seen once; the top ten hold approximately 9.1%. Sequenced sample: peripheral blood. These receptors originate from a man older than 75 with acute or convalescent COVID-19.

The genes are TRBV15 and TRBJ1-3; D remains unclear. In germline, CDR1 is LNHNV, CDR2 YYDKDF (reference sequence). The CDR3 runs 14 residues. Trimming left V 1 base short and J 4 bases short, with 8 bases between. In DNA, the CDR3 is TGTGCCACCAGCAGAGGGTTCACAGGAAACACCATATATTTT. Its protein is CATSRGFTGNTIYF.

The CDR3 DNA follows: TGTGCCAGAAGCTTCGCGTTTGAGGGGGCCACTGAAGCTTTCTTT. Amino acids: CARSFAFEGATEAFF. The chain joins TRBV5-3 to TRBJ1-1; 7 bases fit TRBD1. TRBV5-3 is treated as an ORF (open reading frame) with a function not yet certain. The CDR3 is 15 amino acids. Trimming removed 2 bases from V and 4 bases from J; junction bases left unmatched: 8.

The V gene is TRBV9, the J gene TRBJ1-3, with 7 bases aligning to TRBD1. The CDR3 extends over 16 amino acids. CDR1 and CDR2 (germline): SGDLS, YYNGEE. With 2 bases clipped from V and 2 bases from J, the junction kept 7 bases outside the gene matches. CDR3 nucleotides: TGTGCCAGCAGCGTCGACGACAGGGCGACTGGAAACACCATATATTTT. It translates to CASSVDDRATGNTIYF. Full variable domain (remainder filled in from reference TRBV9 and TRBJ1-3): DSGVTQTPKHLITATGQRVTLRCSPRSGDLSVYWYQQSLDQGLQFLIQYYNGEERAKGNILERFSAQQFPDLHSELNLSSLELGDSALYFCASSVDDRATGNTIYFGEGSWLTVV.

In nucleotides, the CDR3 is TGCGCCAGCAGCTTGGACAGGGACACTGAAGCTTTCTTT. This translates into CASSLDRDTEAFF. This chain connects TRBV5-1 to TRBJ1-1, with D perhaps matching TRBD1 (6 bases). Deletions cut 0 bases from V and 3 bases from J, with 6 bases between. Germline CDR1 reads SGHRS; CDR2 reads YFSETQ. The CDR3 loop spans 13 amino acids.

The gene calls are TRBV19 and TRBJ2-1; no firm D call. The CDR3 runs 13 residues. Germline CDR1 is LNHDA and CDR2 is SQIVND (reference sequence). V was clipped by 9 bases and J by 2 bases, with 11 bases between them. CDR3 in amino acids: CASAPRTYNEQFF. For the CDR3, the DNA is TGTGCCAGCGCCCCTAGAACCTACAATGAGCAGTTCTTC.

The rearrangement joins TRBV5-1 to TRBJ1-1, with D hard to call. The V end lost 5 bases, the J end lost 1 base, and 12 bases lay between the germline ends. The CDR3 length is 14 residues. Germline CDR1 and CDR2: SGHRS and YFSETQ. DNA for the CDR3: TGCGCCAGCAGTCGACTACGGGGGAACACTGAAGCTTTCTTT. Translated, it gives CASSRLRGNTEAFF. The full variable domain, its missing parts supplied by reference TRBV5-1 and TRBJ1-1, is KAGVTQTPRYLIKTRGQQVTLSCSPISGHRSVSWYQQTPGQGLQFLFEYFSETQRNKGNFPGRFSGRQFSNSRSEMNVSTLELGDSALYLCASSRLRGNTEAFFGQGTRLTVV.

V gene TRBV7-9 combines with J gene TRBJ2-2; D possibly corresponds to TRBD2 (6 bases). CDR3 length: 15 residues. Trimming removed 5 bases at V and 4 bases at J, with 14 bases between. Germline assignment: CDR1 SEHNR and CDR2 FQNEAQ (reference sequence). The CDR3 protein is CASSVLAMATGELFF. CDR3 nucleotide sequence: TGTGCCAGCAGCGTACTAGCTATGGCCACCGGGGAGCTGTTTTTT.

This clone was seen a handful of times. The genes are TRBV7-9 and TRBJ2-3, with 7 positions matching TRBD1. Germline CDR1 and CDR2: SEHNR and FQNEAQ (reference sequence). V lost 0 bases, J lost 1 base, and 13 bases stayed unmatched. The CDR3 is 19 amino acids. This CDR3 reads CASSLALIRGHLGTDTQYF. The CDR3, as DNA: TGTGCCAGCAGCTTAGCGCTGATAAGGGGGCATTTAGGCACAGATACGCAGTATTTT. Full variable domain (rest looked up from reference TRBV7-9 and TRBJ2-3): DTGVSQNPRHKITKRGQNVTFRCDPISEHNRLYWYRQTLGQGPEFLTYFQNEAQLEKSRLLSDRFSAERPKGSFSTLEIQRTEQGDSAMYLCASSLALIRGHLGTDTQYFGPGTRLTVL.

This sequence joins TRBV2 and TRBJ1-1; maybe TRBD1 (6 bases). The V and J ends lost 7 bases and 1 base respectively, with 13 bases between them. The CDR3 consists of 14 residues. Per the germline V gene, CDR1 is SNHLY and CDR2 is FYNNEI. The CDR3 sequence: CASTTGTQNTEAFF. The CDR3 nucleotides are TGTGCCAGCACTACCGGGACACAGAACACTGAAGCTTTCTTT.

This chain connects TRBV9 to TRBJ1-1; D possibly corresponds to TRBD1 (6 bases). The CDR3 has 15 residues. V gave up 2 bases and J gave up 4 bases, with 15 bases separating them. Germline V CDR1 and CDR2: SGDLS, YYNGEE. The CDR3 DNA follows: TGTGCCAGCAGCGTCGTTCAGGGGACGGGCACTGAAGCTTTCTTT. Its translation is CASSVVQGTGTEAFF.

V usage is TRBV6-6 and J usage is TRBJ1-2; 8 bases agree with TRBD1. The germline V gene has CDR1 MNHNY and CDR2 SVGAGI (reference sequence). V was clipped by 5 bases and J by 7 bases; unmatched bases: 6. This CDR3 spans 13 amino acids. The CDR3 DNA follows: TGTGCCAGCAGTACCAGGGGGCCGGCTGGCTACACCTTC. Translation gives CASSTRGPAGYTF.

The chain uses TRBV11-2 and TRBJ2-3; TRBD2 agrees at 13 bases. CDR3 length: 17 amino acids. Germline CDR1 is SGHAT and CDR2 is FQNNGV. After removal of 3 bases from V and 2 bases from J, the junction contained 5 bases not matched to a gene. The CDR3 sequence is CASSLWTSGGFTDTQYF. Here the CDR3 DNA reads TGTGCCAGCAGCTTGTGGACTAGCGGGGGCTTCACAGATACGCAGTATTTT.

The V gene is TRBV11-3, the J gene TRBJ2-3, with 7 bases fitting TRBD1. Germline V CDR1 and CDR2: SGHNT, YENEEA. J gave up 3 bases and V 1 base, and 1 base lay outside the gene matches. The CDR3 sequence is 14 residues long. The CDR3: CASSLGQGTDTQYF. In nucleotides, the CDR3 is TGTGCCAGCAGCTTAGGACAGGGAACAGATACGCAGTATTTT. The full variable domain, its missing parts supplied by reference TRBV11-3 and TRBJ2-3, is EAGVVQSPRYKIIEKKQPVAFWCNPISGHNTLYWYLQNLGQGPELLIRYENEEAVDDSQLPKDRFSAERLKGVDSTLKIQPAELGDSAVYLCASSLGQGTDTQYFGPGTRLTVL.

This rearrangement joins TRBV7-8 to TRBJ2-1, with D possibly TRBD2 on 7 matching bases. The CDR3 contains 18 residues. Trimming removed 0 bases from V and 10 bases from J, with 25 bases in between. Germline CDR1 and CDR2: SGHVS and FQNEAQ. In DNA, the CDR3 is TGTGCCAGCAGCTTAGCGCAGCGCTTAACGGGGGGCCCCAGGGAGCAGTTCTTC. It specifies CASSLAQRLTGGPREQFF.

The gene calls are TRBV19 and TRBJ2-5; 8 bases match TRBD2. The germline V gene has CDR1 LNHDA and CDR2 SQIVND (reference sequence). J was trimmed by 9 bases and V by 4 bases; bases with no gene match: 7. This CDR3 region has 13 residues. CDR3 sequence reads: CASSTGGVSAQYF. The CDR3 region has the DNA TGTGCCAGTAGTACGGGGGGGGTGAGCGCCCAGTACTTC.

The rearrangement uses TRBV6-6 and TRBJ2-1; weak D call: TRBD2 (6 bases). Trimming took off 5 bases at V and 8 bases at J, with 19 bases between the two ends. Looked up from germline, CDR1 is MNHNY and CDR2 is SVGAGI (reference sequence). The CDR3 length is 15 residues. The CDR3 DNA reads as TGTGCCAGCAGTCCTCCGGGGACTCCCAGCGATGAGCAGTTCTTC. This encodes CASSPPGTPSDEQFF.

This rearrangement joins TRBV28 to TRBJ1-4, with 8 positions matching TRBD1. CDR1 is MDHEN, CDR2 SYDVKM, per germline. CDR3 length equals 15 residues. V shed 6 bases and J 7 bases; nucleotides not matched to a gene: 10. CDR3 in amino acids: CASSPPDRESEKLFF. CDR3 coding DNA: TGTGCCAGCAGCCCGCCGGACAGGGAAAGTGAAAAACTGTTTTTT. Variable domain in full (rest from reference TRBV28 and TRBJ1-4): DVKVTQSSRYLVKRTGEKVFLECVQDMDHENMFWYRQDPGLGLRLIYFSYDVKMKEKGDIPEGYSVSREKKERFSLILESASTNQTSMYLCASSPPDRESEKLFFGSGTQLSVL.

The chain employs TRBV7-8 and TRBJ2-1; 7 bases map to TRBD2. Germline V CDR1 and CDR2: SGHVS, FQNEAQ. V shed 3 bases and J 9 bases; nucleotides not matched to a gene: 8. The CDR3 is 14 amino acids. The CDR3 loop is CASSFRRTRFEQFF. DNA of the CDR3: TGTGCCAGCAGCTTTAGGAGGACTAGATTTGAGCAGTTCTTC.

The chain recombines TRBV2 with TRBJ2-4, with TRBD2 matching over 7 bases. The CDR3 spans 13 residues. The germline CDR1 and CDR2 sequences are SNHLY and FYNNEI. V trimming: 8 bases; J trimming: 6 bases; junction bases outside the gene matches: 7. DNA of the CDR3: TGTGCCAGCTCGGGGGGTAGGGGAAACATTCAGTACTTC. Residues: CASSGGRGNIQYF.

This clone was counted a single time. The chain combines TRBV4-2 with TRBJ2-1, with D perhaps TRBD1 (7 bases). Germline loops: CDR1 LGHNA, CDR2 YNFKEQ. This CDR3 has 13 amino acids. Trimming took off 0 bases at V and 8 bases at J, with 8 bases between the two ends. The CDR3 coding sequence is TGTGCCAGCAGCCAAGACAGGGGGGATGAGCAGTTCTTC. This translates into CASSQDRGDEQFF.

The chain links TRBV3-1 (or the pseudogene TRBV3-2) to TRBJ1-4; 7 nucleotides align to TRBD1. J lost 0 bases, V lost 3 bases, and 7 bases had no gene match. This CDR3 spans 17 amino acids. Germline CDR1 LGHDT, CDR2 YNNKEL (reference sequence). The CDR3 loop is CASSHRGQSATNEKLFF. The CDR3 coding sequence is TGTGCCAGCAGCCATAGGGGACAGAGTGCAACTAATGAAAAACTGTTTTTT.

The chain is built from TRBV18 and TRBJ1-4, with 9 bases fitting TRBD1. V was pared by 2 bases and J by 8 bases, with 9 bases of the junction left unmatched. CDR3 length: 16 residues. The germline V gene encodes CDR1 KGHSH and CDR2 LQKENI. The CDR3 protein is CASSPNPGQGGEKLFF. CDR3 bases: TGTGCCAGCTCACCAAATCCGGGACAGGGAGGCGAAAAACTGTTTTTT.

The chain has TRBV12-5 and TRBJ2-2, with a possible D match to TRBD2 (6 bases). Germline CDR1 and CDR2: LGHNT and FRNRAP. Trimming took 7 bases from V and 4 from J, leaving 13 bases between them. CDR3 length: 14 amino acids. CDR3 loop: CASALSGVTGELFF. The CDR3 nucleotides are TGTGCTAGTGCCTTGTCGGGGGTCACCGGGGAGCTGTTTTTT.

The gene calls are TRBV3-1 (or the pseudogene TRBV3-2) and TRBJ2-2, with D perhaps matching TRBD2 (5 bases). V lost 0 bases and J 4 bases, leaving 18 bases between the germline ends. The CDR3 totals 18 residues. Germline V CDR1 and CDR2: LGHDT, YNNKEL (reference sequence). In nucleotides, the CDR3 is TGTGCCAGCAGCCAAGATGGTCTTTGGCTAGCAAGCACCGGGGAGCTGTTTTTT. Translation: CASSQDGLWLASTGELFF.

V is TRBV7-8 and J is TRBJ2-4; 8 bases match TRBD1. V lost 5 bases to trimming and J lost 0 bases; unmatched junction nucleotides: 3. This CDR3 has 15 residues. Per the germline V gene, CDR1 is SGHVS and CDR2 is FQNEAQ. The CDR3 nucleotides are TGTGCCAGCAGCGCGGACAGGGTAGCCAAAAACATTCAGTACTTC. It codes for CASSADRVAKNIQYF.